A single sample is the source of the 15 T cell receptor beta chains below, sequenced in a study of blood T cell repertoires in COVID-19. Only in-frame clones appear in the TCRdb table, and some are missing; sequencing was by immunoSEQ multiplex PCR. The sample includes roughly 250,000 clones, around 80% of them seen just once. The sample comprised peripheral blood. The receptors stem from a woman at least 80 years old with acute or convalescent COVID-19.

The CDR3 DNA sequence: TGTGCCAGCAGTTCCCCCGGGGTAGCGGGGATCACAGATACGCAGTATTTT. This translates into CASSSPGVAGITDTQYF. The J gene is TRBJ2-3, the V gene TRBV28; 8 nucleotides align to TRBD2. J lost 2 bases, V lost 4 bases, and 11 bases had no gene match. This CDR3 is built from 17 residues. Per germline, CDR1 MDHEN and CDR2 SYDVKM.

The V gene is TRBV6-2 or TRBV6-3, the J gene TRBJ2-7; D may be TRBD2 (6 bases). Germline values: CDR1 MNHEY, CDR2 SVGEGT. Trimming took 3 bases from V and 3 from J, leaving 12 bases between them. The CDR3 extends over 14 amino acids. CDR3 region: CASSYSGENYEQYF. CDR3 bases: TGTGCCAGCAGTTATAGCGGCGAAAACTACGAGCAGTACTTC.

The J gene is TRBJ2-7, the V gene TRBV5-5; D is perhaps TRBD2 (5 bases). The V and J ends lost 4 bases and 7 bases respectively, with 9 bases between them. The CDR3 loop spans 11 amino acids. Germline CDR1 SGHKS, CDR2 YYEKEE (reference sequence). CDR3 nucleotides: TGTGCCAGCAGCGGTACGGGGGAGCAGTACTTC. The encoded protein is CASSGTGEQYF. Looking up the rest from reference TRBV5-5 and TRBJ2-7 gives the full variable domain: DAGVTQSPTHLIKTRGQQVTLRCSPISGHKSVSWYQQVLGQGPQFIFQYYEKEERGRGNFPDRFSARQFPNYSSELNVNALLLGDSALYLCASSGTGEQYFGPGTRLTVT.

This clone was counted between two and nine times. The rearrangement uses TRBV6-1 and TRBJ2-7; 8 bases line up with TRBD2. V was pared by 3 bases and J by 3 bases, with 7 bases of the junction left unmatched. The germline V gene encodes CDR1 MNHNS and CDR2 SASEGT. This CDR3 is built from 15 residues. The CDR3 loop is CASSDISGVDYEQYF. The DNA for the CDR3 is TGTGCCAGCAGTGATATTAGCGGGGTAGACTACGAGCAGTACTTC.

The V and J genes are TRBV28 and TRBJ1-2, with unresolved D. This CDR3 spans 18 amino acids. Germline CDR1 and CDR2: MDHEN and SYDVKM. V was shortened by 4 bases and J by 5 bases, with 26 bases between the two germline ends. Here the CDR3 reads CASSSFGDGPSGGYGYTF. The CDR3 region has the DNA TGTGCCAGCAGTTCTTTTGGGGATGGACCGTCCGGCGGGTATGGCTACACCTTC.

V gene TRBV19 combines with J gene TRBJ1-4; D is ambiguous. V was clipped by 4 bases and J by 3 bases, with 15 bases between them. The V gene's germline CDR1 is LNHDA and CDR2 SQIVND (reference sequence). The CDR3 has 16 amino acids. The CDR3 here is CASSSYSGDPNEKLFF. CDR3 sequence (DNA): TGTGCCAGTAGTAGCTACTCGGGAGACCCTAATGAAAAACTGTTTTTT.

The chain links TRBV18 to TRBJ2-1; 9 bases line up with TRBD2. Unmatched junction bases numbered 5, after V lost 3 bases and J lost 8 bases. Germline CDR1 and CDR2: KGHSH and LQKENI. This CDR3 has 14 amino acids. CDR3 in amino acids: CASSPVAGGHEQFF. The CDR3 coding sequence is TGTGCCAGCTCACCTGTTGCGGGAGGGCATGAGCAGTTCTTC.

CDR3 region: CSGGHNPYEQYF. In DNA, the CDR3 is TGCAGCGGCGGTCACAACCCCTACGAGCAGTACTTC. The chain employs TRBV29-1 and TRBJ2-7; D not certain. The V end was cut by 7 bases, the J end by 2 bases, with 12 bases between. Germline values: CDR1 SQVTM, CDR2 ANQGSEA. The CDR3 has 12 residues.

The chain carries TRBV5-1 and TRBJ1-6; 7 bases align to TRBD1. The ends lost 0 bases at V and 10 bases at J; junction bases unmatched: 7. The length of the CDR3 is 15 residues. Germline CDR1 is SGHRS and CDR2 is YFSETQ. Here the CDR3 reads CASSLEQGPRSPLHF. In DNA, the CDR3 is TGCGCCAGCAGCTTGGAACAGGGGCCGAGGTCACCCCTCCACTTT. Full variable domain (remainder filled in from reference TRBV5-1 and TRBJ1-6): KAGVTQTPRYLIKTRGQQVTLSCSPISGHRSVSWYQQTPGQGLQFLFEYFSETQRNKGNFPGRFSGRQFSNSRSEMNVSTLELGDSALYLCASSLEQGPRSPLHFGNGTRLTVT.

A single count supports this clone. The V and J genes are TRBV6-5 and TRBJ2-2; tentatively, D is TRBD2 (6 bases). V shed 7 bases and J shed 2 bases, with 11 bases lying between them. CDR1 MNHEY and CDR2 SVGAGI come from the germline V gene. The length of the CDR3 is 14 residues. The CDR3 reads CASKGGVNTGELFF. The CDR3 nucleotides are TGTGCCAGCAAAGGCGGGGTTAACACCGGGGAGCTGTTTTTT.

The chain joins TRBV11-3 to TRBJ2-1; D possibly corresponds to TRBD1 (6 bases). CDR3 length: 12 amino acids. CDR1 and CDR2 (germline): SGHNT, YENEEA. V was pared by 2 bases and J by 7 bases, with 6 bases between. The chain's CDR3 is CASSLTGNEQFF. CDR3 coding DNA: TGTGCCAGCAGCTTAACAGGGAATGAGCAGTTCTTC.

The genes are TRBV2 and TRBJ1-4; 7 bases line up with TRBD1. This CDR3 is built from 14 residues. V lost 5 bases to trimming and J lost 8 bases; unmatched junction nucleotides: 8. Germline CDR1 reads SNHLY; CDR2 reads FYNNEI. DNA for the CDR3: TGTGCCAGCAGTTTTAACAGGGGTGGGGAAAAACTGTTTTTT. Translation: CASSFNRGGEKLFF.

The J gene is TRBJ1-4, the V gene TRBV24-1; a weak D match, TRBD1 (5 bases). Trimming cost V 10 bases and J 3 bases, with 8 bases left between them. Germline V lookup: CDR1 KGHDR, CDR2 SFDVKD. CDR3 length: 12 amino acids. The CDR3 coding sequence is TGTGCCACTGGGGACTCTAATGAAAAACTGTTTTTT. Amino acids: CATGDSNEKLFF.

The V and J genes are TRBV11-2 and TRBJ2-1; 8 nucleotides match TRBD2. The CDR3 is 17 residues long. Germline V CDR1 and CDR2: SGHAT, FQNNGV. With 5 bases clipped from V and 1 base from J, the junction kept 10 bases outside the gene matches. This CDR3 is CASSILTSARSYNEQFF. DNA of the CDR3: TGTGCCAGCAGCATACTGACTAGCGCGAGGTCCTACAATGAGCAGTTCTTC.

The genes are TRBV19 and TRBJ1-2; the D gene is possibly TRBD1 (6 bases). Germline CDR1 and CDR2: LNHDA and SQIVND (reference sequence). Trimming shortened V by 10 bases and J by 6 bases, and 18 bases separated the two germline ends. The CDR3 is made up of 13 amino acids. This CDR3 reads CATRGTGRNGYTF. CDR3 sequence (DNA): TGTGCCACCAGGGGCACAGGCAGGAATGGCTACACCTTC.